This record covers a single T cell receptor (beta chain). The antigen remains unidentified. The data were taken from a study of siplizumab effects on memory and regulatory T cells. Notes on the study in general: Mappable alloreactive CD4+ clones came from Treg cells more than 60% of the time on average with siplizumab, against 26.9% in controls. It was never confirmed that proliferating Tregs from siplizumab cultures were suppressive. The drug siplizumab significantly decreased the alloreactive sequences that could be traced to unstimulated CD4+ memory cells.

The CDR3 runs 15 residues. The V gene's germline CDR1 is ENHRY and CDR2 SYGVKD. V gave up 3 bases and J gave up 0 bases, with 8 bases separating them. Some clones are missing from TCRdb's copy, which holds only in-frame ones; the method was immunoSEQ multiplex PCR. The sample includes tens of thousands of clones, roughly 89% seen only once; the top ten take around 28%. The TCR originated in a human donor in good health. Sequencing was performed on CD8+ T cells sorted from blood. This sequence joins TRBV10-3 and TRBJ2-2, with D hard to call. The CDR3 DNA reads as TGTGCCATCAGTGAAACAGACCCGAACACCGGGGAGCTGTTTTTT. The encoded protein is CAISETDPNTGELFF.